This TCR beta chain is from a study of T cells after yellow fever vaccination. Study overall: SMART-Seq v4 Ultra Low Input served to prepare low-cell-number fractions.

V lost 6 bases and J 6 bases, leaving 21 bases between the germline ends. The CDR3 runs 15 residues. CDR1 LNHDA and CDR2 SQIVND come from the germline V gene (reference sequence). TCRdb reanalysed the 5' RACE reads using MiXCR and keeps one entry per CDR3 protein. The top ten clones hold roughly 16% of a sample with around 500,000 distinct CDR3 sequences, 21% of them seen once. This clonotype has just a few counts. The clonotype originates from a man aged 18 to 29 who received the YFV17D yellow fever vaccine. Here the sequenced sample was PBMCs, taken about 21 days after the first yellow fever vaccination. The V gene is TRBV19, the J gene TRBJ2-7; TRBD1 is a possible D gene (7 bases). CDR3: CASSPGFPQGGEQYV. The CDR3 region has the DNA TGTGCCAGTAGCCCCGGATTCCCCCAGGGGGGCGAGCAGTACGTC.